This TCR beta chain was captured by sequencing in a study of T cell responses to AZD1222 COVID-19 vaccine. The length of the CDR3 is 16 residues. CDR1 is LGHNA, CDR2 YNFKEQ, per germline. The V end was cut by 4 bases, the J end by 2 bases, with 14 bases between. A word on this clone: What it binds is unknown.

Overall study results and limits: The number of AZD1222 recipients seropositive at baseline was only 6 or 7. Spike-wide coverage was observed for vaccine-associated CD4 TCRs, with dominant responses at 160-218 and 743-854.

Produced via immunoSEQ multiplex PCR; TCRdb's table is partial and in-frame only. The data show about 150,000 clones, 70% to 90% seen once. The receptor's source is an adult in good health. The material was peripheral blood, obtained on day 0 of AZD1222 vaccination. This chain links TRBV4-2 with TRBJ2-2; D gene unclear. CDR3 sequence (DNA): TGTGCCAGCAGCCCCCTTAGGGTTGCTAACACCGGGGAGCTGTTTTTT. This codes for CASSPLRVANTGELFF.